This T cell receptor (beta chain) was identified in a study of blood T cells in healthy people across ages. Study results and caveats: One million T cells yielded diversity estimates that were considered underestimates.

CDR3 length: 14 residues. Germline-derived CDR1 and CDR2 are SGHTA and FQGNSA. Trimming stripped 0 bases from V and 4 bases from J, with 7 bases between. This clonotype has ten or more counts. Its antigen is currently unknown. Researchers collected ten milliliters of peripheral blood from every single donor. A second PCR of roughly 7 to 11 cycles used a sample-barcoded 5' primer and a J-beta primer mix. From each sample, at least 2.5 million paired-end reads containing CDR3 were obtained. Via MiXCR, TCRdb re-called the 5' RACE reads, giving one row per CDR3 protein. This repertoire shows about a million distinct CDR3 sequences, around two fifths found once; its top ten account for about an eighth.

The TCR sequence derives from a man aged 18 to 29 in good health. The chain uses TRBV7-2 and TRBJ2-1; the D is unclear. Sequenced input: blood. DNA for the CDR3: TGTGCCAGCAGCTTAGCAACAGAGTACAATGAGCAGTTCTTC. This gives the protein CASSLATEYNEQFF.